One sample yielded the 26 T cell receptor beta chains listed below, sequenced in a study of molecular identifiers for immune sequencing clone quantification. TCRdb reprocessed the PCR reads via MiXCR and lists one record per CDR3 protein. The top ten clones hold 0.7% to 0.8% of a sample with approximately 93,000 distinct CDR3 sequences, 20% to 30% of them seen once. What was sequenced was naive CD8+ T cells from blood, with Jurkat cell RNA spiked in. Specified subset: FACS-sorted CD8+CD4-CCR7+CD45RA+ naive T cells. The receptors originated from a human donor in good health. Some libraries in this study had Jurkat cell RNA spiked in.

This clonotype occurred a few times. This sequence joins TRBV30 and TRBJ2-3, with D possibly being TRBD1 (6 bases). The CDR3 is 14 amino acids. Germline V gene data show CDR1 as GTSNPN and CDR2 as SVGIG (reference sequence). V was pared by 4 bases and J by 3 bases, with 14 bases between. As DNA, the CDR3 is TGTGCCTGGACACCTGGGGGCGGAACAGATACGCAGTATTTT. This sequence encodes CAWTPGGGTDTQYF.

Points on this clonotype: Compared with germline, one end of the junction differs, possibly owing to a read error. The chain links TRBV12-5 to TRBJ1-2; D is undetermined. The CDR3 consists of 13 residues. Germline values: CDR1 LGHNT, CDR2 FRNRAP. The CDR3 reads CASGLSVNYGHTF. In DNA, the CDR3 is TGTGCTAGTGGTTTGTCAGTTAACTATGGCCACACCTTC.

This clonotype turned up a few times. The rearrangement uses TRBV6-2 or TRBV6-3 and TRBJ1-1; TRBD1 is a possible D gene (6 bases). V lost 0 bases to trimming and J lost 4 bases, with 18 bases between them. The CDR3 covers 17 residues. CDR1 is MNHEY and CDR2 is SVGEGT in the germline V gene. The CDR3 protein is CASSYSPLERGGTEAFF. CDR3 nucleotides: TGTGCCAGCAGTTACTCCCCCCTCGAAAGGGGGGGCACTGAAGCTTTCTTT.

The V gene is TRBV19, the J gene TRBJ1-5; TRBD1 is a possible D gene (5 bases). Per germline, CDR1 LNHDA and CDR2 SQIVND (reference sequence). V gave up 5 bases and J gave up 1 base, with 15 bases separating them. CDR3 length: 16 amino acids. CDR3 loop: CASSPGTWQSNQPQHF. CDR3 in DNA: TGTGCCAGTAGTCCAGGGACGTGGCAGAGCAATCAGCCCCAGCATTTT.

Details on this clonotype: A read error is possible here, since a much larger clone lies one base away. The J gene is TRBJ2-3, the V gene TRBV7-9; 9 bases line up with TRBD2. Per germline, CDR1 SEHNR and CDR2 FQNEAQ (reference sequence). CDR3 length: 18 residues. Trimming removed 3 bases from V and 0 bases from J; junction bases left unmatched: 10. This CDR3 reads CASSFGWLAGNSTDTQYF. The CDR3, as DNA: TGTGCCAGCAGCTTCGGGTGGCTAGCGGGGAACAGCACAGATACGCAGTATTTT.

A few counts support this clonotype. This rearrangement joins TRBV20-1 to TRBJ1-3; D might be TRBD1 (6 bases). The CDR3 is 14 amino acids. V was pared by 1 base and J by 3 bases, with 10 bases between. Germline V lookup: CDR1 DFQATT, CDR2 SNEGSKA (reference sequence). In DNA form, the CDR3 reads TGCAGTGCTAGAGTTCGGACAGATGGAAACACCATATATTTT. Protein product: CSARVRTDGNTIYF.

The chain recombines TRBV7-6 with TRBJ2-7, with D uncertain. Trimming removed 5 bases at V and 0 bases at J, with 11 bases between. This CDR3 region has 14 residues. Germline V gives CDR1 SGHVS, CDR2 FNYEAQ. CDR3 nucleotide sequence: TGTGCCAGCAGCCGGTGGAAGAGCTCCTACGAGCAGTACTTC. Encoded protein: CASSRWKSSYEQYF.

This clonotype was observed at least ten times. The chain is built from TRBV13 and TRBJ1-1; D unclear. The CDR3 has 12 residues. From germline, CDR1 is PRHDT and CDR2 FYEKMQ (reference sequence). Trimming took 3 bases from V and 4 from J, leaving 6 bases between them. CDR3 nucleotide sequence: TGTGCCAGCAGCTTTTTGAGCACTGAAGCTTTCTTT. It encodes CASSFLSTEAFF.

The rearrangement uses TRBV4-2 and TRBJ2-7, with a tentative D call TRBD1 (6 bases). Germline V gives CDR1 LGHNA, CDR2 YNFKEQ. The CDR3 has 15 residues. Trimming pared 4 bases from V and 4 bases from J, leaving 17 bases between. CDR3 coding DNA: TGTGCCAGCAGCCCGATGGGGGCCGGGCTTTACGAGCAGTACTTC. Protein sequence: CASSPMGAGLYEQYF.

This clonotype was detected ten times or more. The chain joins TRBV12-3 or TRBV12-4 to TRBJ2-5; no firm D call. CDR3 length: 14 residues. V lost 5 bases and J 4 bases, leaving 14 bases between the germline ends. This chain's CDR3 is CASSPNLDLETQYF. The CDR3 DNA is TGTGCCAGCAGTCCAAACCTAGACCTAGAGACCCAGTACTTC.

This clonotype was detected ten times or more. V usage is TRBV29-1 and J usage is TRBJ1-1; 10 bases are a match to TRBD1. The CDR3 covers 14 residues. Germline V CDR1 and CDR2: SQVTM, ANQGSEA. V was clipped by 6 bases and J by 3 bases; unmatched bases: 7. The CDR3 reads CSVDSDRGDTEAFF. The CDR3 DNA sequence: TGCAGCGTGGATTCGGACAGGGGGGACACTGAAGCTTTCTTT. The entire variable domain, with the rest obtained from reference TRBV29-1 and TRBJ1-1, is as follows: SAVISQKPSRDICQRGTSLTIQCQVDSQVTMMFWYRQQPGQSLTLIATANQGSEATYESGFVIDKFPISRPNLTFSTLTVSNMSPEDSSIYLCSVDSDRGDTEAFFGQGTRLTVV.

A remark on this clonotype: One end of the junction varies from germline; a read error may be responsible. The V and J genes are TRBV7-9 and TRBJ2-1; TRBD2 agrees at 8 bases. This CDR3 contains 14 residues. Looked up from germline, CDR1 is SEHNR and CDR2 is FQNEAQ (reference sequence). The CDR3 sequence: CASSNGLAPNEQSF. The CDR3, as DNA: TGTGCCAGCAGCAACGGACTAGCCCCCAATGAGCAGTCCTTC. The entire variable domain, with the rest obtained from reference TRBV7-9 and TRBJ2-1, is as follows: DTGVSQNPRHKITKRGQNVTFRCDPISEHNRLYWYRQTLGQGPEFLTYFQNEAQLEKSRLLSDRFSAERPKGSFSTLEIQRTEQGDSAMYLCASSNGLAPNEQSFGPGTRLTVL.

With respect to this clonotype: It may be a read error: a sequence one base away is much more abundant. Likely a read error: the CDR3 ends without its conserved phenylalanine or tryptophan. This chain uses TRBV13 with TRBJ2-3; 10 nucleotides line up with TRBD2. CDR1 and CDR2 from the germline V gene are PRHDT and FYEKMQ (reference sequence). The J segment lost 0 bases and the V segment lost 3 bases, leaving 9 bases of the junction unmatched. The CDR3 runs to 18 residues. The DNA for the CDR3 is TGTGCCAGCAGCTTGGGCGTTAGCGGGGGGTCTAGCACAGATACGCAGTATTTG. As protein: CASSLGVSGGSSTDTQYL.

This clonotype was seen more than once but under ten times. V and J are TRBV7-6 and TRBJ2-5; TRBD1 aligns across 7 bases. Germline CDR1 and CDR2: SGHVS and FNYEAQ. The CDR3 loop spans 17 amino acids. Trimming took 1 base from V and 2 from J; bases not matched to a gene: 10. The CDR3 sequence is CASSLGRAQGDQETQYF. In DNA, the CDR3 is TGTGCCAGCAGCTTAGGACGGGCCCAGGGGGATCAAGAGACCCAGTACTTC.

This chain joins TRBV12-3 or TRBV12-4 and TRBJ2-3, with 9 bases fitting TRBD2. This CDR3 comprises 15 residues. The V and J ends lost 1 base and 1 base, in that order; junction bases with no gene match: 0. CDR3 in DNA: TGTGCCAGCAGTTTAGGACTAGCGGGCACAGATACGCAGTATTTT. Protein product: CASSLGLAGTDTQYF.

This clonotype was seen a few times. This rearrangement joins TRBV29-1 to TRBJ1-2; 10 bases align to TRBD1. J gave up 5 bases and V 6 bases, and 6 bases lay outside the gene matches. In germline, CDR1 is SQVTM, CDR2 ANQGSEA. The length of the CDR3 is 13 residues. The CDR3 is CSVDDRGLYGYTF. The CDR3 nucleotides read TGCAGCGTAGACGACAGGGGGCTTTATGGCTACACCTTC.

The rearrangement joins TRBV28 to TRBJ1-3, with 7 bases matching TRBD1. The germline CDR1 and CDR2 sequences are MDHEN and SYDVKM. The ends lost 6 bases at V and 4 bases at J; junction bases unmatched: 6. The CDR3 spans 14 residues. The CDR3 nucleotides are TGTGCCAGCAGCTCGACAGGGTACGGAAACACCATATATTTT. Its translation: CASSSTGYGNTIYF.

This clonotype showed up many times. The J gene is TRBJ2-7, the V gene TRBV29-1; 10 bases are shared with TRBD2. Trimming at V came to 1 base and at J to 2 bases, leaving 5 bases not matched to a gene. Germline CDR1 and CDR2: SQVTM and ANQGSEA. The CDR3 extends over 15 amino acids. The DNA of the CDR3 is TGCAGCGTTGAAGGACTAGCGGGCAGACCCTACGAGCAGTACTTC. This translates into CSVEGLAGRPYEQYF.

This clonotype was seen at least ten times. The CDR3 here is CASSLAGNEAFF. The CDR3 nucleotides read TGTGCCAGCAGCTTGGCCGGGAATGAAGCTTTCTTT. This chain connects TRBV5-4 to TRBJ1-1; D ambiguous. This CDR3 contains 12 residues. The germline V gene has CDR1 SGHNT and CDR2 YYREEE (reference sequence). Trimming pared 0 bases from V and 7 bases from J, leaving 7 bases between.

About this clonotype itself: It may be a read error: a sequence one base away is much more abundant. This chain joins TRBV29-1 and TRBJ2-5; a possible D gene is TRBD1 (8 bases). The CDR3 extends over 14 amino acids. Germline loops: CDR1 SQVTM, CDR2 ANQGSEA. CDR3 sequence (DNA): TGCAGCGTTGAGTGGCAGGGGGCGGGAGAGCCCCAGTACTTC. The encoded protein is CSVEWQGAGEPQYF. The full variable domain, with the rest looked up from reference TRBV29-1 and TRBJ2-5, is SAVISQKPSRDICQRGTSLTIQCQVDSQVTMMFWYRQQPGQSLTLIATANQGSEATYESGFVIDKFPISRPNLTFSTLTVSNMSPEDSSIYLCSVEWQGAGEPQYFGPGTRLLVL.

This clonotype was seen repeatedly, ten times or more. This chain's CDR3 is CASGSGRAYEQYF. Here the CDR3 DNA reads TGTGCCAGCGGTAGCGGGAGAGCCTACGAGCAGTACTTC. This rearrangement joins TRBV27 to TRBJ2-7, with 9 positions matching TRBD2. V was pared by 8 bases and J by 2 bases, with 4 bases of the junction left unmatched. In germline, CDR1 is MNHEY, CDR2 SMNVEV (reference sequence). This CDR3 spans 13 amino acids.

This clonotype was seen ten or more times. The genes are TRBV15 and TRBJ2-5, with D hard to call. Germline CDR1 LNHNV, CDR2 YYDKDF (reference sequence). This CDR3 region has 14 residues. The V and J ends lost 1 base and 2 bases respectively, with 8 bases between them. CDR3 residues: CATSRAWGQETQYF. The CDR3 bases are TGTGCCACCAGCAGAGCATGGGGTCAAGAGACCCAGTACTTC.

The chain carries TRBV27 and TRBJ2-3; 9 bases are shared with TRBD2. Germline CDR1 reads MNHEY; CDR2 reads SMNVEV (reference sequence). V shed 0 bases and J 3 bases; nucleotides not matched to a gene: 4. The CDR3 runs to 16 residues. CDR3 DNA: TGTGCCAGCAGTTTATCTAGCGGGAGAGAAACAGATACGCAGTATTTT. Translation gives CASSLSSGRETDTQYF.

A remark on this clonotype: This may come from a read error, since a much larger clone is one base off. The chain carries TRBV9 and TRBJ2-3; 7 bases are shared with TRBD2. The germline V gene encodes CDR1 SGDLS and CDR2 YYNGEE. Losses at the gene ends were 0 bases for V and 5 bases for J; bases not matched to a gene: 12. The CDR3 has 17 amino acids. The CDR3 protein is CASSVESAGTWGDTQYF. The DNA for the CDR3 is TGTGCCAGCAGCGTAGAGTCAGCGGGGACTTGGGGAGATACGCAGTATTTT.

This clonotype was seen a handful of times. V gene TRBV18 combines with J gene TRBJ2-7, with unresolved D. The CDR3 totals 13 residues. V shed 3 bases and J shed 2 bases, with 8 bases lying between them. Germline V gives CDR1 KGHSH, CDR2 LQKENI. The CDR3 DNA is TGTGCCAGCTCACCGTCAGAAACCTACGAGCAGTACTTC. This translates into CASSPSETYEQYF.

This clonotype was counted only a few times. The chain recombines TRBV18 with TRBJ1-2; D not resolved. The CDR3 is 14 residues long. Looked up from germline, CDR1 is KGHSH and CDR2 is LQKENI. Trimming cost V 0 bases and J 4 bases, with 9 bases left between them. The CDR3 spells CASSPPGPSYGYTF. As DNA, the CDR3 is TGTGCCAGCTCACCACCAGGGCCCAGCTATGGCTACACCTTC.